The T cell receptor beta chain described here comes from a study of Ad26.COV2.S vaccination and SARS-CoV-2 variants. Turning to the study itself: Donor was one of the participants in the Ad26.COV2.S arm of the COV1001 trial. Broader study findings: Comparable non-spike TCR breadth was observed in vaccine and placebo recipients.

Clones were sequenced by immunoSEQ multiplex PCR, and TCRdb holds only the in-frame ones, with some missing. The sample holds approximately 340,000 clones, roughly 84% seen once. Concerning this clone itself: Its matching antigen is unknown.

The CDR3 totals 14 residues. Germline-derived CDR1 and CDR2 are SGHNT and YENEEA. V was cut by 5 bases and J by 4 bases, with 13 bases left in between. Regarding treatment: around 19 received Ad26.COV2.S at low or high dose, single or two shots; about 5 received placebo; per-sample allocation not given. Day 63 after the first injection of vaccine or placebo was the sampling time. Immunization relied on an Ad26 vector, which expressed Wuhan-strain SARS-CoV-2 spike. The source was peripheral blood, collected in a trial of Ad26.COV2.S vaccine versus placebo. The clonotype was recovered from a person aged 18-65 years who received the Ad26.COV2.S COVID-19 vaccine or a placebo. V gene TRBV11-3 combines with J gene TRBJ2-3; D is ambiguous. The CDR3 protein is CASSQQLNADTQYF. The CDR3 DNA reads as TGTGCCAGCAGCCAACAACTGAATGCAGATACGCAGTATTTT.